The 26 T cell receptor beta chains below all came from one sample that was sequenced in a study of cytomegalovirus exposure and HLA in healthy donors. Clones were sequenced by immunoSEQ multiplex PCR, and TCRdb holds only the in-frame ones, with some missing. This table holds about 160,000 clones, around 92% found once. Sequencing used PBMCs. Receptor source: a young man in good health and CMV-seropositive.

CDR3: CASSPLAGFSYEQYF. The CDR3 DNA reads as TGTGCCAGTAGCCCTCTAGCGGGCTTCTCTTACGAGCAGTACTTC. This chain connects TRBV19 to TRBJ2-7; 8 nucleotides align to TRBD2. The CDR3 covers 15 residues. The germline V gene encodes CDR1 LNHDA and CDR2 SQIVND (reference sequence). V trimming: 6 bases; J trimming: 4 bases; junction bases outside the gene matches: 11.

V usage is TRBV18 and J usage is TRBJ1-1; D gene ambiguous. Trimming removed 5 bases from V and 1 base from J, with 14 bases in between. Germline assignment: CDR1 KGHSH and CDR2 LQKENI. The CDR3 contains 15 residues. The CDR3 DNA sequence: TGTGCCAGCTCATCTCGTGGGCAGACGAACACTGAAGCTTTCTTT. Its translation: CASSSRGQTNTEAFF.

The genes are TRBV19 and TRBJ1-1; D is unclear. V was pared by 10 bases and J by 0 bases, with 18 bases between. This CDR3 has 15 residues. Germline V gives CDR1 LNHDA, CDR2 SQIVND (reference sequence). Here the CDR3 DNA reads TGTGCCACCAGATCCCTCGGGAGCCTGAACACTGAAGCTTTCTTT. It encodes CATRSLGSLNTEAFF.

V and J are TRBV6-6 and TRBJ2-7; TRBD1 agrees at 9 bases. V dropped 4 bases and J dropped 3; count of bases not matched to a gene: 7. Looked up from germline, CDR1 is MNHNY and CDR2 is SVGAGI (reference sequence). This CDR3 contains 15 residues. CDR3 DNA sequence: TGTGCCAGCAGTTTACAGGGGGCTCAGGTCTACGAGCAGTACTTC. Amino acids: CASSLQGAQVYEQYF.

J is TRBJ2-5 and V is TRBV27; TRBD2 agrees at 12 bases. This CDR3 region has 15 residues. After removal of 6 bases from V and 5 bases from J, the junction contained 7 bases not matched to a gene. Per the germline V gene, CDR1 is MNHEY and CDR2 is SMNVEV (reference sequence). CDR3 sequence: CASRALTSGSETQYF. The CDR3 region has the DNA TGTGCCAGCAGGGCCCTGACTAGCGGGAGTGAGACCCAGTACTTC.

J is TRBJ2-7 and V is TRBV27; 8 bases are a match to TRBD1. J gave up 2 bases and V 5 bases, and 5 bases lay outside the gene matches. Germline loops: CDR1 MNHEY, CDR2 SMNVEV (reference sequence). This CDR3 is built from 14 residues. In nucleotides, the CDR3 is TGTGCCAGCAGTAAGGACAGGGTGGCCTACGAGCAGTACTTC. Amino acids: CASSKDRVAYEQYF.

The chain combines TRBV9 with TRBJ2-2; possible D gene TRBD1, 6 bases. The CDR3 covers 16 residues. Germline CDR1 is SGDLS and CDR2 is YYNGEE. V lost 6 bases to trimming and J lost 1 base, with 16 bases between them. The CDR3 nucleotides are TGTGCCAGCACAGATGGACAGAAAGAGAACACCGGGGAGCTGTTTTTT. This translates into CASTDGQKENTGELFF. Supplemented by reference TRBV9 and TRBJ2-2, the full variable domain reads DSGVTQTPKHLITATGQRVTLRCSPRSGDLSVYWYQQSLDQGLQFLIQYYNGEERAKGNILERFSAQQFPDLHSELNLSSLELGDSALYFCASTDGQKENTGELFFGEGSRLTVL.

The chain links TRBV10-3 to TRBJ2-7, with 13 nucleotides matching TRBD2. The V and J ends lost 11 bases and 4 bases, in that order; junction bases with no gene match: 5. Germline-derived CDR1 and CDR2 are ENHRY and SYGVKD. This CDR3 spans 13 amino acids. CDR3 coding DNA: TGTGCCTCCGGACTAGCGGGAGAGTACGAGCAGTACTTC. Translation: CASGLAGEYEQYF.

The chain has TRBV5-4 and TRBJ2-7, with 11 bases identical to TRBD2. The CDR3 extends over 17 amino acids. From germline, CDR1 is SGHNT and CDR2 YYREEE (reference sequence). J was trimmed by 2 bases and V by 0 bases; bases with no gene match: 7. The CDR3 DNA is TGTGCCAGCAGCTTGGGGAAGACTAGCGGGAAAGCCTACGAGCAGTACTTC. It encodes CASSLGKTSGKAYEQYF.

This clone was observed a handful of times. This CDR3 reads CAWALSFTGELFF. CDR3 DNA: TGTGCCTGGGCGCTATCGTTCACCGGGGAGCTGTTTTTT. This sequence joins TRBV30 and TRBJ2-2; the D is unclear. Germline-derived CDR1 and CDR2 are GTSNPN and SVGIG (reference sequence). CDR3 size: 13 residues. V was shortened by 5 bases and J by 4 bases, with 11 bases between the two germline ends.

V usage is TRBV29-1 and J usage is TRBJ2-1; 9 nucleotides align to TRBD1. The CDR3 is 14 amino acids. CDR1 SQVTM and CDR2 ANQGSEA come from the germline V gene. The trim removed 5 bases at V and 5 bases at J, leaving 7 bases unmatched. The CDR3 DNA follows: TGCAGCGTTAGGAGGGACAGGGTCAACAATGAGCAGTTCTTC. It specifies CSVRRDRVNNEQFF.

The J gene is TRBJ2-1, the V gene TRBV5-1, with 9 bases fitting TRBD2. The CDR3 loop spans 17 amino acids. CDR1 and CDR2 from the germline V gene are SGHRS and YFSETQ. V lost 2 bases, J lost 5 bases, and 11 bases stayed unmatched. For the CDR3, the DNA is TGCGCCAGCAGCTTACAATCCGGGACTAGCAGAAACAATGAGCAGTTCTTC. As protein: CASSLQSGTSRNNEQFF.

The CDR3 here is CASSLELYNEQFF. The CDR3 DNA sequence: TGTGCCAGCAGCCTGGAGCTTTACAATGAGCAGTTCTTC. The chain is built from TRBV6-5 and TRBJ2-1; D gene ambiguous. Germline CDR1 reads MNHEY; CDR2 reads SVGAGI. The V end was cut by 6 bases, the J end by 4 bases, with 10 bases between. The CDR3 sequence is 13 residues long.

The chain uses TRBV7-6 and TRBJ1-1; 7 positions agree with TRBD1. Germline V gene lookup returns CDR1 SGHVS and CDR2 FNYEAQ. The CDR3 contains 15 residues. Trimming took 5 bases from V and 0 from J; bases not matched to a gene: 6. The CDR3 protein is CASSLGTVMNTEAFF. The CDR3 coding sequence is TGTGCCAGCAGCCTAGGGACAGTGATGAACACTGAAGCTTTCTTT.

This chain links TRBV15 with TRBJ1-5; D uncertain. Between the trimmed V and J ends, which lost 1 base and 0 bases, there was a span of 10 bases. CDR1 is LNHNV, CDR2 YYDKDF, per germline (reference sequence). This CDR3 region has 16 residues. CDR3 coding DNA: TGTGCCACCAGCAGAGTGGGGAGCCTTAGCAATCAGCCCCAGCATTTT. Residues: CATSRVGSLSNQPQHF.

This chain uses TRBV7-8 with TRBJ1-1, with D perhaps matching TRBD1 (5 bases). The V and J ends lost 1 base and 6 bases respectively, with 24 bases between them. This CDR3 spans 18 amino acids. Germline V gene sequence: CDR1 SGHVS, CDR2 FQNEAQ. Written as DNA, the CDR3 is TGTGCCAGCAGCTTAGTTCGCCTAATAAGGGGATCTGACGCTGAAGCTTTCTTT. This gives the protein CASSLVRLIRGSDAEAFF. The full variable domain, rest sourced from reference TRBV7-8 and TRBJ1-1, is GAGVSQSPRYKVAKRGQDVALRCDPISGHVSLFWYQQALGQGPEFLTYFQNEAQLDKSGLPSDRFFAERPEGSVSTLKIQRTQQEDSAVYLCASSLVRLIRGSDAEAFFGQGTRLTVV.

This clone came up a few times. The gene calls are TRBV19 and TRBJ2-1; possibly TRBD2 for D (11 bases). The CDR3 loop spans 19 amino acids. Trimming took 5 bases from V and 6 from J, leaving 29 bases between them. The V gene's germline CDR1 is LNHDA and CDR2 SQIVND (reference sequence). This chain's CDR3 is CASSDRGRLAGGPGNEQFF. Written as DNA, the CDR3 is TGTGCCAGTAGTGACAGGGGGCGGTTAGCGGGAGGGCCAGGCAATGAGCAGTTCTTC. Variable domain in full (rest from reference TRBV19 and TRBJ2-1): DGGITQSPKYLFRKEGQNVTLSCEQNLNHDAMYWYRQDPGQGLRLIYYSQIVNDFQKGDIAEGYSVSREKKESFPLTVTSAQKNPTAFYLCASSDRGRLAGGPGNEQFFGPGTRLTVL.

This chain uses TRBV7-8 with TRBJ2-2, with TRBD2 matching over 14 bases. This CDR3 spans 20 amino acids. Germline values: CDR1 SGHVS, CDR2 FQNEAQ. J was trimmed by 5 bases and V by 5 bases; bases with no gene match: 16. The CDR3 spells CASSRRSPGLAGVRTGELFF. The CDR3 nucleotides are TGTGCCAGCAGCCGGAGATCGCCGGGACTAGCGGGAGTTAGAACCGGGGAGCTGTTTTTT. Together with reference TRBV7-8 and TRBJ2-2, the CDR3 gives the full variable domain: GAGVSQSPRYKVAKRGQDVALRCDPISGHVSLFWYQQALGQGPEFLTYFQNEAQLDKSGLPSDRFFAERPEGSVSTLKIQRTQQEDSAVYLCASSRRSPGLAGVRTGELFFGEGSRLTVL.

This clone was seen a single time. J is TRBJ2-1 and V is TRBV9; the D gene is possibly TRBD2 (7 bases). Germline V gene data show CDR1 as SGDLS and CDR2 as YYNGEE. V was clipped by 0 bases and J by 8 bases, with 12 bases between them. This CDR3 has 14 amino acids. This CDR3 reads CASSVEGGGDEQFF. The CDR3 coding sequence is TGTGCCAGCAGCGTAGAGGGAGGGGGAGATGAGCAGTTCTTC.

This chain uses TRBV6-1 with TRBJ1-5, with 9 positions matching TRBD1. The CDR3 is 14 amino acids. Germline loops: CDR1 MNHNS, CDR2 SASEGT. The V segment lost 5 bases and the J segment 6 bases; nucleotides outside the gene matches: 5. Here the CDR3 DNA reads TGTGCCAGCAGTCGAACAGGGGGCCTTCAGCCCCAGCATTTT. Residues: CASSRTGGLQPQHF.

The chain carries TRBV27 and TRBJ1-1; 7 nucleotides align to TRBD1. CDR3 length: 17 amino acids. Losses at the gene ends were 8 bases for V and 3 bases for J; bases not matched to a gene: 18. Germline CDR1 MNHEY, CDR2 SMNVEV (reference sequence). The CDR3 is CASGQTYRGPVDTEAFF. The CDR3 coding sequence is TGTGCCAGCGGTCAGACCTACAGGGGTCCGGTGGACACTGAAGCTTTCTTT.

The CDR3 coding sequence is TGCGCCAGCAGTGAGTTTACTGCCTTCGAGCAGTACTTC. Translated, it gives CASSEFTAFEQYF. This chain uses TRBV10-2 with TRBJ2-7; D gene unclear. V lost 1 base to trimming and J lost 6 bases, with 10 bases between them. Per germline, CDR1 WSHSY and CDR2 SAAADI. This CDR3 is built from 13 residues.

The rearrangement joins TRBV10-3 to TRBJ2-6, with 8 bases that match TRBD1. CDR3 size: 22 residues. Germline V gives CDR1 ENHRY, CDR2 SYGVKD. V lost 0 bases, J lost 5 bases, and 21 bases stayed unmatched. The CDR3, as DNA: TGTGCCATCAGTGAGTCGACAGGGGCCGAATACCAATCTGGGTTATGGGCCAACGTCCTGACTTTC. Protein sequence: CAISESTGAEYQSGLWANVLTF.

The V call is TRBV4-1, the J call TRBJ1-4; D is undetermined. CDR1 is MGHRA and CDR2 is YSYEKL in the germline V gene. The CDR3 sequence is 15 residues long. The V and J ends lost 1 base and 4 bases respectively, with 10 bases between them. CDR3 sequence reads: CASSQGRTVNEKLFF. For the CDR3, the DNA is TGCGCCAGCAGCCAAGGTCGTACGGTTAATGAAAAACTGTTTTTT.

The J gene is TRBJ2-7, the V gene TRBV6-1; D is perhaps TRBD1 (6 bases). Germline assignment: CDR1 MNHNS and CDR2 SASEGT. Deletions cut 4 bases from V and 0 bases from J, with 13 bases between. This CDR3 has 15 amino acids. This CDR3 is CASSAQQGPSYEQYF. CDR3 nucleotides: TGTGCCAGCAGTGCCCAACAGGGACCCTCCTACGAGCAGTACTTC.

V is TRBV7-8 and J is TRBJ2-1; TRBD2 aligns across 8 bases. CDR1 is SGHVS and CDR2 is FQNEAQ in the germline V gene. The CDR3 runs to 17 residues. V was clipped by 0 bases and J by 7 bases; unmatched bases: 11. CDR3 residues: CASSLAAEGLGPNEQFF. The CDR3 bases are TGTGCCAGCAGCTTAGCGGCAGAGGGACTAGGGCCTAATGAGCAGTTCTTC.